A selection of T cell receptor beta chains follows, all from one sample in a study of metastatic and nonmetastatic thyroid tumors. MiXCR was used by TCRdb to re-call the PCR reads. The table includes about 43,000 clones, roughly 3.2% detected once. The specimen was blood. The receptor set was obtained from a female donor with papillary thyroid cancer or a benign thyroid nodule (not recorded which). Some clones in this sample may be carry-over from other donors' samples. Both conserved end residues are trimmed from each CDR3.

>TRBV27|TRBJ1-2
ASSDPGQNYGYT
>TRBV15|TRBJ2-7
AASRDRVLANYEQY
>TRBV6-1|TRBJ1-1
ASMRGGNTEAF
>TRBV6-5|TRBJ2-3
ASSYLNPGLAGGQADTQY
>TRBV28|TRBJ2-2
ASSPRTSRFTGELF
>TRBV19|TRBJ2-1
ASSIGWEGRGEQF
>TRBV9|TRBJ1-3
ASSAGQGDSGNTIY
>TRBV24-1|TRBJ2-1
ATRTETAYNEQF
>TRBV7-3|TRBJ2-2
ASSRSNTGELF
>TRBV6-1|TRBJ2-2
ASSELNVGELF
>TRBV7-2|TRBJ2-2
ASSTYTGELF
>TRBV10-3|TRBJ1-5
AISESGLSGEQPQH
>TRBV10-2|TRBJ1-1
ASSRSGTEAF
>TRBV19|TRBJ2-1
ASSRGGSYNEQF
>TRBV11-2|TRBJ1-6
ASSFALYNSPLH
>TRBV2|TRBJ2-7
ASSLRSTYEQY
>TRBV7-9|TRBJ2-3
ASSLGLHSTDTQY
>TRBV2|TRBJ2-2
ASSDAGRSGELF
>TRBV27|TRBJ1-3
ASSSGIGGNTIY
>TRBV20-1|TRBJ2-1
SAGGTSGRFRNEQF
>TRBV29-1|TRBJ1-1
SAKGHRTEAF
>TRBV6-2/TRBV6-3|TRBJ1-1
ASSYGGPNTEAF
>TRBV19|TRBJ2-1
ASSIRGSAQEQF
>TRBV20-1|TRBJ1-6
SARAGQSTYNSPLH
>TRBV30|TRBJ2-5
AWSVFQGPWETQY
>TRBV20-1|TRBJ1-1
SARVGGPRDGGTEAF
>TRBV5-1|TRBJ2-2
ASSLDGRNTGELF
>TRBV6-4|TRBJ1-6
ASSRVRQYNSPLH
>TRBV5-1|TRBJ2-1
ASSLTGAQAYNEQF
>TRBV5-1|TRBJ1-1
ASSFSADGEAF
>TRBV20-1|TRBJ2-1
SARVTSGSGYNEQF
>TRBV7-9|TRBJ2-7
ASSLLGGEQY
>TRBV10-2|TRBJ2-1
ATGRGTSNEPF
>TRBV10-2|TRBJ1-2
ARSEAGTGVRGYT
>TRBV2|TRBJ1-4
ASSGAGFGSNNEKLF
>TRBV27|TRBJ1-3
ASRPGRGDGNTIY
>TRBV11-2|TRBJ2-1
ASSLALAGAKF
>TRBV6-1|TRBJ1-1
ASSATGGTEAF
>TRBV12-3/TRBV12-4|TRBJ2-2
ACSTRTGGTGELF
>TRBV6-2/TRBV6-3|TRBJ2-1
ASSKAGVAYNEQF
>TRBV6-6|TRBJ1-1
ASSYSGTERNTEAF
>TRBV7-9|TRBJ2-2
ASSSGANTGELF
>TRBV6-1|TRBJ1-5
ASSEDAGGDKQPQH
>TRBV12-3/TRBV12-4|TRBJ2-5
ASTYDQGEGTQY
>TRBV10-1|TRBJ2-1
ASRDRETSGDEQF
>TRBV4-1|TRBJ1-6
ASSQDGVTVNNSPLH
>TRBV10-2|TRBJ2-2
ASKRRDRIDGELF
>TRBV2|TRBJ2-3
ASSPGLPSTDTQY